The clone carrying this T cell receptor (beta chain) has at least ten counts. V was pared by 6 bases and J by 6 bases, with 12 bases between. CDR1 and CDR2 (germline): SEHNR, FQNEAQ (reference sequence). The CDR3 contains 12 residues. Not enrolled were patients with uncontrolled infection, other autoimmune disease, pregnancy or lactation. Template material for amplifying TCR beta CDR3 regions consisted of RNA transcripts. The HTBI set primed first-round TCR CDR3 RT-PCR. TCRdb called the multiplex PCR reads again in MiXCR, with one record for every CDR3 protein. The sample has 600,000 to 850,000 distinct CDR3 sequences; roughly 20% are singletons. The data were obtained in a study of T cells in Graves' hyperthyroidism and ophthalmopathy.

This clonotype was obtained from a woman aged 50 to 60 with Graves' hyperthyroidism that later progressed to Graves' ophthalmopathy. The chain is built from TRBV7-9 and TRBJ2-7; possibly TRBD1 for D (5 bases). The sequencing input was blood. CDR3 coding DNA: TGTGCCAGCAGGCCAAATACAGGCGAGCAGTACTTC. This translates into CASRPNTGEQYF.